The 2 T cell receptor beta chains below were found in one sample sequenced in a study of T cell changes during pregnancy in multiple sclerosis. TCRdb's copy holds only in-frame clones and misses some; the assay was immunoSEQ multiplex PCR. The repertoire consists of about 41,000 clones, with 80% to 90% occurring once and the leading ten covering under 0.7%. This specimen was CD4+ T cells from peripheral blood mononuclear cells, taken in the first trimester of pregnancy. The receptors stem from a female donor with multiple sclerosis, enrolled in a pregnancy study.

The chain links TRBV10-3 to TRBJ2-5, with TRBD1 identical over 11 bases. Germline trimming cut 6 bases from V and 3 bases from J; bases unmatched to any gene: 6. CDR3 length equals 15 residues. Germline-derived CDR1 and CDR2 are ENHRY and SYGVKD. CDR3 sequence reads: CAISQGQGAKETQYF. The CDR3 DNA reads as TGTGCCATCAGCCAAGGACAGGGGGCGAAAGAGACCCAGTACTTC.

The V gene is TRBV27, the J gene TRBJ2-7; D remains ambiguous. Trimming stripped 7 bases from V and 4 bases from J, with 14 bases between. The CDR3 length is 13 residues. Germline V CDR1 and CDR2: MNHEY, SMNVEV (reference sequence). The CDR3 bases are TGTGCCAGCATGGTCAGACACGCATACGAGCAGTACTTC. Translating gives CASMVRHAYEQYF.